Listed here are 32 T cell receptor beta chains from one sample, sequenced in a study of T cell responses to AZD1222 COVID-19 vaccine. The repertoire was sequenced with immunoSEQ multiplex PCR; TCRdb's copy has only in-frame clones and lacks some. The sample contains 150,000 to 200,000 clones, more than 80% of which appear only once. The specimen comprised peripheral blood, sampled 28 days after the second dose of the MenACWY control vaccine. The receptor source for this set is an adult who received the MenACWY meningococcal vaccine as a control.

DNA of the CDR3: TGTGCCAGTCGGGAACAGGGGAGGGTACGCAATCAGCCCCAGCATTTT. Amino acid sequence: CASREQGRVRNQPQHF. The chain combines TRBV19 with TRBJ1-5; the match to TRBD1 covers 7 bases. The CDR3 is made up of 16 amino acids. CDR1 LNHDA and CDR2 SQIVND come from the germline V gene (reference sequence). Trimming took 8 bases from V and 2 from J; bases not matched to a gene: 12.

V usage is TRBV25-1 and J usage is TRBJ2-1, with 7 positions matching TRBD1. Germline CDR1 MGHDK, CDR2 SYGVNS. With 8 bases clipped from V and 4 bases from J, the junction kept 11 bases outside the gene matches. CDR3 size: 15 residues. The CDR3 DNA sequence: TGTGCCAGCGGAAGCCGGGACAGTCGGTACAATGAGCAGTTCTTC. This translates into CASGSRDSRYNEQFF.

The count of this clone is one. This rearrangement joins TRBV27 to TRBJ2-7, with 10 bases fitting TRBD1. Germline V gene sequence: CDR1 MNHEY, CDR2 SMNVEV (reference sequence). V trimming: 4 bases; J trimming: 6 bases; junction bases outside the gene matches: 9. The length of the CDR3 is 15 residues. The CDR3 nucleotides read TGTGCCAGCAGTTGGGCCGGGACAGGGGTGGGCGAGCAGTACTTC. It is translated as CASSWAGTGVGEQYF.

CDR3 region: CASSFTGSGELFF. The CDR3 nucleotides are TGTGCCAGCAGTTTCACCGGGTCCGGGGAGCTGTTTTTT. The chain uses TRBV27 and TRBJ2-2; D not resolved. The germline V and J ends were trimmed by 3 bases and 6 bases, with 8 bases remaining between them. Germline loops: CDR1 MNHEY, CDR2 SMNVEV (reference sequence). The CDR3 runs 13 residues.

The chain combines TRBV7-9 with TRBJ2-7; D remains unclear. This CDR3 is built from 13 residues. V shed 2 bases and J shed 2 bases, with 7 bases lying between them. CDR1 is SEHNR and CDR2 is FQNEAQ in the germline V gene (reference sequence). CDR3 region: CASSLIRTYEQYF. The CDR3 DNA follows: TGTGCCAGCAGCTTAATTCGTACCTACGAGCAGTACTTC.

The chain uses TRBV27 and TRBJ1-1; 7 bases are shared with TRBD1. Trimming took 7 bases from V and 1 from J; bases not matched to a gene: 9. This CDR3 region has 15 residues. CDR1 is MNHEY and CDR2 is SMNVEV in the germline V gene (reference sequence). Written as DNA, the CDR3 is TGTGCCAGCAAATTGAGGGAGGGGGCGAACACTGAAGCTTTCTTT. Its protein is CASKLREGANTEAFF.

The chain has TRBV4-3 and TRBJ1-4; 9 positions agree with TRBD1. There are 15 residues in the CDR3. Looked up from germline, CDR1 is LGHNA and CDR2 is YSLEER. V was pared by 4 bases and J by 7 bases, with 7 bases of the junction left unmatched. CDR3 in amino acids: CASSRSGQGGEKLFF. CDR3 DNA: TGCGCCAGCAGCCGTTCGGGACAGGGCGGTGAAAAACTGTTTTTT.

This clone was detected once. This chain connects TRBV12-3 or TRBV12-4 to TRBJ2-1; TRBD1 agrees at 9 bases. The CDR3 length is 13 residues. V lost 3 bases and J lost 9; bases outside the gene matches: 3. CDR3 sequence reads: CASSFDRGFEQFF. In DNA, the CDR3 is TGTGCCAGCAGTTTCGACAGGGGGTTTGAGCAGTTCTTC.

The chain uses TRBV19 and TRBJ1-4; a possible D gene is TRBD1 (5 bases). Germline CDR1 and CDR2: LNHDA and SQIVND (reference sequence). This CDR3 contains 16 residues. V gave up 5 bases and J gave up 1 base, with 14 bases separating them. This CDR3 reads CASSDSGRRTNEKLFF. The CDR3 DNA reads TGTGCCAGTAGTGACTCGGGACGGCGAACTAATGAAAAACTGTTTTTT.

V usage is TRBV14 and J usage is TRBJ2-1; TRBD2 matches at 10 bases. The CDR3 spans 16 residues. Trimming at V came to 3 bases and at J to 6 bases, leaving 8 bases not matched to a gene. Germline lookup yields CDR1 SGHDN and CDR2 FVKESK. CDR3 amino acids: CASSHLAGVSSNEQFF. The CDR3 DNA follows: TGTGCCAGCAGCCATCTAGCGGGAGTATCTAGCAATGAGCAGTTCTTC.

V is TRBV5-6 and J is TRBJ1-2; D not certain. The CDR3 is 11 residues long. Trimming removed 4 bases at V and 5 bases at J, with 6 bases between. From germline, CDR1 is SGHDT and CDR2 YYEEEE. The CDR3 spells CASSRHYGYTF. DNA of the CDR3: TGTGCCAGCAGCCGTCATTATGGCTACACCTTC. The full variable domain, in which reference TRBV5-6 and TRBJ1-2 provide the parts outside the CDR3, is DAGVTQSPTHLIKTRGQQVTLRCSPKSGHDTVSWYQQALGQGPQFIFQYYEEEERQRGNFPDRFSGHQFPNYSSELNVNALLLGDSALYLCASSRHYGYTFGSGTRLTVV.

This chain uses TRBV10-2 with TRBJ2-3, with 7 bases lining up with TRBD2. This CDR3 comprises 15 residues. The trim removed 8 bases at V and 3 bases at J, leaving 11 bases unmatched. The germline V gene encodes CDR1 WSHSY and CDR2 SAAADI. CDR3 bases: TGCGCCAGCCGCAAAGGCGGGAGCAGGACAGATACGCAGTATTTT. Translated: CASRKGGSRTDTQYF.

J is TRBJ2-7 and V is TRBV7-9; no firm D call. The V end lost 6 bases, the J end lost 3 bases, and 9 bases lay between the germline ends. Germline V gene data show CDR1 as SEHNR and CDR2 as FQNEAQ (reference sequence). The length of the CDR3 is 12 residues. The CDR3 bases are TGTGCCAGCAGTAATCGGGTCTACGAGCAGTACTTC. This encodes CASSNRVYEQYF.

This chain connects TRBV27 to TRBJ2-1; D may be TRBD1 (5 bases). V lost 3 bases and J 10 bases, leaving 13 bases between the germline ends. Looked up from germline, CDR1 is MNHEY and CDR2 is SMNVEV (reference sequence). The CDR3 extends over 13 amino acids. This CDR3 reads CASSLVGHGEQFF. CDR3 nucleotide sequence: TGTGCCAGCAGTTTGGTGGGGCACGGGGAGCAGTTCTTC.

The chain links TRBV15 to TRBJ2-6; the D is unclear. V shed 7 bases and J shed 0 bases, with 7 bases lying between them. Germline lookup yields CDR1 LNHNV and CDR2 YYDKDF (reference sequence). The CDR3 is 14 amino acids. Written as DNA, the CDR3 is TGTGCCACCATGGCAGGCTCTGGGGCCAACGTCCTGACTTTC. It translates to CATMAGSGANVLTF.

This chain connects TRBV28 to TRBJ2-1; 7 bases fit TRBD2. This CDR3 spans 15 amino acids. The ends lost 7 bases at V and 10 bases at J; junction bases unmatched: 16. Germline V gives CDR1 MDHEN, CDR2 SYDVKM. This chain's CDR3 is CASTTFWGTTKEQFF. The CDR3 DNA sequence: TGTGCCAGCACTACCTTTTGGGGGACTACAAAAGAGCAGTTCTTC.

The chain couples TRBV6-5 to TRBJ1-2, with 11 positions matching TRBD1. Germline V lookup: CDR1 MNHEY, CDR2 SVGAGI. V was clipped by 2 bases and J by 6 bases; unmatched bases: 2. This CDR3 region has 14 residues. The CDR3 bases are TGTGCCAGCAGTTACGAGGGACAGGGGGATGGCTACACCTTC. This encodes CASSYEGQGDGYTF.

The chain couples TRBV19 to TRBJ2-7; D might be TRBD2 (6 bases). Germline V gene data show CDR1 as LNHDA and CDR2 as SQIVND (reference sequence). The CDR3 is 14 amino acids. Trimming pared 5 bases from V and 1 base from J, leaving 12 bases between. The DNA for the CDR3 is TGTGCCAGTAGTCCCCCGGGAGTTTCCTACGAGCAGTACTTC. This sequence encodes CASSPPGVSYEQYF.

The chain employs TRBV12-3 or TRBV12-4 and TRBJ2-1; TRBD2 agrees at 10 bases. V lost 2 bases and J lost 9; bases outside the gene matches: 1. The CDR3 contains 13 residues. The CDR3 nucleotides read TGTGCCAGCAGTTTACTAGCGGGAGTTGAGCAGTTCTTC. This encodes CASSLLAGVEQFF.

CDR3 nucleotides: TGTGCCAGCAGCCCAGGCCCAGCAACGGTCACCGAGCAGTACTTC. Translating gives CASSPGPATVTEQYF. The rearrangement links TRBV7-9 to TRBJ2-7; D is unclear. This CDR3 is 15 amino acids long. V gave up 5 bases and J gave up 6 bases, with 20 bases separating them. Germline V gene data show CDR1 as SEHNR and CDR2 as FQNEAQ (reference sequence).

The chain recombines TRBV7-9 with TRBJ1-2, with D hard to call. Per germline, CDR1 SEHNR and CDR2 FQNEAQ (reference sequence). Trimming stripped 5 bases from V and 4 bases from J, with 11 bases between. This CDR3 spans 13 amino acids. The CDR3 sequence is CASSTTGTYGYTF. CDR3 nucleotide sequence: TGTGCCAGCAGCACGACGGGTACCTATGGCTACACCTTC.

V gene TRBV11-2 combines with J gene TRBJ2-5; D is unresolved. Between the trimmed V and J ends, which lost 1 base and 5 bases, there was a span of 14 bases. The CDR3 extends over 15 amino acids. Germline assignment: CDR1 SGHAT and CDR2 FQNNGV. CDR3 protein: CASSLVSGSRETQYF. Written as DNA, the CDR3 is TGTGCCAGCAGCTTAGTCTCCGGGTCTCGGGAGACCCAGTACTTC.

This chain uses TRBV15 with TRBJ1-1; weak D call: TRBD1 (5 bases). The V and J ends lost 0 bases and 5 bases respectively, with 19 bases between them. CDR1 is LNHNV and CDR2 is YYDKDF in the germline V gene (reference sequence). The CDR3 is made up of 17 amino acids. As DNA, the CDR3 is TGTGCCACCAGCAGAGAGTTTAGTTTGGGGGGTTGGACTGAAGCTTTCTTT. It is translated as CATSREFSLGGWTEAFF.

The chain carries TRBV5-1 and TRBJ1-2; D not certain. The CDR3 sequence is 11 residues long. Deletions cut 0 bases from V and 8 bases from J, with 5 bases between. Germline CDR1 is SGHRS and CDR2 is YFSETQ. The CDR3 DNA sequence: TGCGCCAGCAGCTTGGGTGCCGGCTACACCTTC. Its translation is CASSLGAGYTF.

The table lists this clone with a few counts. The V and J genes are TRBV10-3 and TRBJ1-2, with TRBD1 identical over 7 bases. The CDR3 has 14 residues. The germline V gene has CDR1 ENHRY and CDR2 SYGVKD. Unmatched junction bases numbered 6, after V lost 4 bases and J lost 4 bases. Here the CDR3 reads CAISGGQLRYGYTF. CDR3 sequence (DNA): TGTGCCATCAGTGGGGGACAGCTCCGCTATGGCTACACCTTC.

The CDR3 DNA is TGTGCCAGCAGTTTACACGGGGGCGGGAACTATGGCTACACCTTC. This codes for CASSLHGGGNYGYTF. V is TRBV27 and J is TRBJ1-2, with D perhaps TRBD1 (6 bases). The V gene's germline CDR1 is MNHEY and CDR2 SMNVEV (reference sequence). The CDR3 is 15 amino acids. The V end lost 2 bases, the J end lost 2 bases, and 12 bases lay between the germline ends.

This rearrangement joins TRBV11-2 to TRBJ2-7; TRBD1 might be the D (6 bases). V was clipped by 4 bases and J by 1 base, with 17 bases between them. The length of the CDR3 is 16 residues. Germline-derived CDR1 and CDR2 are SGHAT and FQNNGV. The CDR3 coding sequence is TGTGCCAGCAGCTCCTTGGACAGCTCCTCTTCCTACGAGCAGTACTTC. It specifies CASSSLDSSSSYEQYF.

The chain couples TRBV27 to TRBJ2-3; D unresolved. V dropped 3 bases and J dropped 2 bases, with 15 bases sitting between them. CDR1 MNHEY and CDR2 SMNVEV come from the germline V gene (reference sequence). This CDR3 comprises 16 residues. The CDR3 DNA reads TGTGCCAGCAGTTTCGCGACGCCTCAAGTCACAGATACGCAGTATTTT. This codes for CASSFATPQVTDTQYF.

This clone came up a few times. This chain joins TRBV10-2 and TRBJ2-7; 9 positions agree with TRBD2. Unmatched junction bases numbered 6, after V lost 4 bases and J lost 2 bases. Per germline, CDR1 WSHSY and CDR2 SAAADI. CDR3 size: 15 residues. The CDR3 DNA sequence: TGCGCCAGCAGTGCCCTTAGCGGGAGCCCCTACGAGCAGTACTTC. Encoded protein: CASSALSGSPYEQYF.

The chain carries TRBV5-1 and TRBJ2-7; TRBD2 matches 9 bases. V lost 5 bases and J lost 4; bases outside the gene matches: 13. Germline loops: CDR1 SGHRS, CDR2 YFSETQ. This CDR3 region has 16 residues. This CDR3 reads CASSRAGQREAYEQYF. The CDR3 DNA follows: TGCGCCAGCAGTAGGGCGGGCCAGCGGGAGGCGTACGAGCAGTACTTC.

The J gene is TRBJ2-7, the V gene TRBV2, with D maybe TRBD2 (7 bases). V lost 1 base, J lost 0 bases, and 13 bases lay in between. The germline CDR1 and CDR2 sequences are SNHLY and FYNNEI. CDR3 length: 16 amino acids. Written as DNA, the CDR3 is TGTGCCAGCAGTGAAGAGTGGGGGGGGCTCTCCTACGAGCAGTACTTC. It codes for CASSEEWGGLSYEQYF.

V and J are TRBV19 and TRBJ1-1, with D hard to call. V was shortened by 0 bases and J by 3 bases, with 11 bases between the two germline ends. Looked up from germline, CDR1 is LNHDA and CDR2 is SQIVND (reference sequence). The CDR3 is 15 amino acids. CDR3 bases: TGTGCCAGTAGTATAGAGGGCAGGAGTCACACTGAAGCTTTCTTT. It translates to CASSIEGRSHTEAFF.